Listed here is a single T cell receptor (beta chain). This sample was included in a study of T cell changes during pregnancy in multiple sclerosis. The protocol was immunoSEQ multiplex PCR, while the TCRdb copy is restricted to in-frame clones and leaves out a portion. Of approximately 100,000 clones listed, 90% to 95% are singletons. This TCR came from a female donor with multiple sclerosis, enrolled in a pregnancy study. The sequencing used peripheral blood, collected in the first trimester of pregnancy.

This CDR3 reads CALGGHGQGYEQFF. CDR3 DNA sequence: TGTGCCCTTGGGGGCCACGGTCAGGGCTATGAGCAGTTCTTC. The rearrangement links TRBV2 to TRBJ2-1, with D possibly matching TRBD1 (6 bases). This CDR3 has 14 residues. Between the trimmed V and J ends, which lost 11 bases and 8 bases, there was a span of 22 bases. CDR1 and CDR2 from the germline V gene are SNHLY and FYNNEI.